This T cell receptor beta chain derives from a study of blood T cells in healthy people across ages. Trimming took 0 bases from V and 1 from J, leaving 7 bases between them. This CDR3 has 15 residues. The germline gives CDR1 SGHRS, CDR2 YFSETQ. The use of a sample-barcoded 5' primer and a J-beta primer mix characterized a second PCR of about 7 to 12 cycles. Through a template-switch adaptor with 12 random nucleotides, each cDNA molecule received a tag. Via MiXCR, TCRdb re-called the 5' RACE reads, giving one row per CDR3 protein. The sample has 1.5 million to 2 million distinct CDR3 sequences; just under 50% are singletons.

The receptor was derived from a woman in her thirties or forties in good health. The chain is built from TRBV5-1 and TRBJ2-2, with a possible D match to TRBD1 (5 bases). Sequencing used blood. The CDR3 region has the DNA TGCGCCAGCAGCTTGGACGGACAGAACACCGGGGAGCTGTTTTTT. Translating it yields CASSLDGQNTGELFF. The full variable domain, in which reference TRBV5-1 and TRBJ2-2 provide the parts outside the CDR3, is KAGVTQTPRYLIKTRGQQVTLSCSPISGHRSVSWYQQTPGQGLQFLFEYFSETQRNKGNFPGRFSGRQFSNSRSEMNVSTLELGDSALYLCASSLDGQNTGELFFGEGSRLTVL.